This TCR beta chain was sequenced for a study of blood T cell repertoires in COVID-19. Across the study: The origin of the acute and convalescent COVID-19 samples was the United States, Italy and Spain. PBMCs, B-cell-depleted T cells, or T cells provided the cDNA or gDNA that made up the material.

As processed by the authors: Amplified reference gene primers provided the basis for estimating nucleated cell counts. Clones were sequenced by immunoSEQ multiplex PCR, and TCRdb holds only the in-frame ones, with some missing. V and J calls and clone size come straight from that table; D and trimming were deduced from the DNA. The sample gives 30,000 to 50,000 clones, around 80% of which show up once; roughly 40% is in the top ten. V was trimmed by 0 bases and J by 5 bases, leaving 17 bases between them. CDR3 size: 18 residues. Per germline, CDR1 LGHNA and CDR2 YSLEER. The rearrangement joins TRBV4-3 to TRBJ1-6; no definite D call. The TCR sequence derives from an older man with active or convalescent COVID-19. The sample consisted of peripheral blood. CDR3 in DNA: TGCGCCAGCAGCCAAGAATCTCAGGCACCCATCAATAATTCACCCCTCCACTTT. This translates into CASSQESQAPINNSPLHF.